This entry lists 14 T cell receptor beta chains sequenced from one sample in a study of OX40 agonist ivuxolimab in advanced cancers. Method: immunoSEQ multiplex PCR; TCRdb's copy keeps in-frame clones and lacks some. The sample holds around 30,000 clones; roughly 80% are singletons and the top ten take around 2.5%. Sequenced here: CD4+ or CD8+ T cells sorted from blood, sampled in a trial of the OX40 agonist ivuxolimab. All receptors come from an adult with an advanced solid tumor such as melanoma, head and neck, liver or kidney cancer.

The count of this clone is one. The chain is built from TRBV30 and TRBJ2-2; the D gene is possibly TRBD1 (6 bases). Germline CDR1 and CDR2: GTSNPN and SVGIG (reference sequence). Deletions cut 4 bases from V and 0 bases from J, with 9 bases between. There are 14 residues in the CDR3. The CDR3 region has the DNA TGTGCCTGGAAGGGGACATCGAACACCGGGGAGCTGTTTTTT. This gives the protein CAWKGTSNTGELFF.

This clone appeared a few times. The chain has TRBV7-2 and TRBJ2-3; 9 nucleotides agree with TRBD2. V dropped 7 bases and J dropped 7; count of bases not matched to a gene: 12. The germline V gene encodes CDR1 SGHTA and CDR2 FQGNSA. The CDR3 is 15 amino acids. CDR3 DNA: TGTGCCAGCAAGGGGGGTAGCGGGGGAACCCATACGCAGTATTTT. Amino acid sequence: CASKGGSGGTHTQYF. The full variable domain, rest sourced from reference TRBV7-2 and TRBJ2-3, is GAGVSQSPSNKVTEKGKDVELRCDPISGHTALYWYRQSLGQGLEFLIYFQGNSAPDKSGLPSDRFSAERTGGSVSTLTIQRTQQEDSAVYLCASKGGSGGTHTQYFGPGTRLTVL.

CDR3 sequence reads: CASRPGTAEQETQYF. Here the CDR3 DNA reads TGCGCCAGCAGACCCGGGACAGCGGAACAAGAGACCCAGTACTTC. The gene calls are TRBV5-1 and TRBJ2-5, with 7 bases identical to TRBD1. The CDR3 has 15 residues. CDR1 is SGHRS and CDR2 is YFSETQ in the germline V gene. V trimming: 5 bases; J trimming: 2 bases; junction bases outside the gene matches: 9.

The V call is TRBV27, the J call TRBJ2-3, with D tentatively TRBD1 (5 bases). Germline V gene sequence: CDR1 MNHEY, CDR2 SMNVEV (reference sequence). V dropped 4 bases and J dropped 3 bases, with 8 bases sitting between them. The CDR3 extends over 13 amino acids. CDR3 sequence reads: CASSSDRTDTQYF. As DNA, the CDR3 is TGTGCCAGCAGTTCAGACAGAACAGATACGCAGTATTTT.

V and J are TRBV30 and TRBJ1-4; D is unresolved. The CDR3 sequence is 16 residues long. Germline-derived CDR1 and CDR2 are GTSNPN and SVGIG (reference sequence). V was pared by 2 bases and J by 0 bases, with 13 bases between. The CDR3 loop is CAWSLGSSTTNEKLFF. The DNA of the CDR3 is TGTGCCTGGAGTTTGGGGTCCAGCACAACTAATGAAAAACTGTTTTTT.

The chain combines TRBV5-1 with TRBJ2-6; 8 bases map to TRBD1. The germline CDR1 and CDR2 sequences are SGHRS and YFSETQ. The CDR3 has 19 amino acids. The V segment lost 3 bases and the J segment 4 bases; nucleotides outside the gene matches: 15. The CDR3 DNA follows: TGCGCCAGCAGCTGGATGACAGGGGTTGGCTCTTCGGGGGCCAACGTCCTGACTTTC. This sequence encodes CASSWMTGVGSSGANVLTF.

The chain employs TRBV11-2 and TRBJ2-2, with TRBD1 as a possible D gene (5 bases). V was cut by 5 bases and J by 5 bases, with 15 bases left in between. CDR1 is SGHAT, CDR2 FQNNGV, per germline. The CDR3 runs to 15 residues. CDR3 in amino acids: CASSARTQVTGELFF. DNA for the CDR3: TGTGCCAGCAGCGCCCGGACACAGGTTACCGGGGAGCTGTTTTTT.

The chain joins TRBV5-1 to TRBJ2-7, with TRBD1 matching 7 bases. Germline CDR1 reads SGHRS; CDR2 reads YFSETQ. V was clipped by 1 base and J by 0 bases; unmatched bases: 1. CDR3 length: 14 amino acids. The CDR3 here is CASSLTGDSYEQYF. The CDR3 DNA is TGCGCCAGCAGCTTGACAGGGGACTCCTACGAGCAGTACTTC.

The chain links TRBV7-8 to TRBJ1-3; the D gene is possibly TRBD1 (5 bases). Per germline, CDR1 SGHVS and CDR2 FQNEAQ. This CDR3 has 18 residues. The ends were cut back, 0 bases at V and 1 base at J, with 16 bases in the middle. The CDR3 sequence is CASSLAIMGRISGNTIYF. The CDR3 nucleotides are TGTGCCAGCAGCTTAGCGATCATGGGACGAATATCTGGAAACACCATATATTTT.

This chain connects TRBV10-3 to TRBJ1-5; weak D call: TRBD1 (6 bases). The germline CDR1 and CDR2 sequences are ENHRY and SYGVKD. V shed 5 bases and J shed 6 bases, with 11 bases lying between them. There are 13 residues in the CDR3. CDR3 nucleotide sequence: TGTGCCATCAGTCCAGGGGTAGTTCAGCCCCAGCATTTT. Its translation is CAISPGVVQPQHF.

The V gene is TRBV29-1, the J gene TRBJ2-3; D gene unclear. Trimming shortened V by 1 base and J by 6 bases, and 11 bases separated the two germline ends. Germline V gene sequence: CDR1 SQVTM, CDR2 ANQGSEA. The CDR3 runs 13 residues. The CDR3 DNA is TGCAGCGTTGAAGGCGGCGTAAGGGATACGCAGTATTTT. It translates to CSVEGGVRDTQYF.

This chain links TRBV2 with TRBJ2-3; D is possibly TRBD2 (7 bases). This CDR3 contains 15 residues. Germline CDR1 is SNHLY and CDR2 is FYNNEI. V lost 3 bases and J lost 2, with 12 bases in between. In DNA form, the CDR3 reads TGTGCCAGCAGTGAGCGGGGGCGTAACACAGATACGCAGTATTTT. Translated: CASSERGRNTDTQYF.

The CDR3 region is CASSPAAGNTEAFF. The DNA for the CDR3 is TGTGCCAGTAGTCCAGCCGCCGGGAACACTGAAGCTTTCTTT. The V call is TRBV19, the J call TRBJ1-1; no reliable D call. The CDR3 totals 14 residues. CDR1 is LNHDA, CDR2 SQIVND, per germline (reference sequence). V lost 5 bases to trimming and J lost 1 base, with 11 bases between them.

This clone was detected once. The genes are TRBV5-1 and TRBJ2-5; 7 nucleotides line up with TRBD2. This CDR3 has 16 residues. J lost 1 base, V lost 0 bases, and 6 bases had no gene match. Germline CDR1 SGHRS, CDR2 YFSETQ. CDR3 DNA: TGCGCCAGCAGCTTGGCGGTGGGAGGGGTCCAAGAGACCCAGTACTTC. Translating it yields CASSLAVGGVQETQYF.